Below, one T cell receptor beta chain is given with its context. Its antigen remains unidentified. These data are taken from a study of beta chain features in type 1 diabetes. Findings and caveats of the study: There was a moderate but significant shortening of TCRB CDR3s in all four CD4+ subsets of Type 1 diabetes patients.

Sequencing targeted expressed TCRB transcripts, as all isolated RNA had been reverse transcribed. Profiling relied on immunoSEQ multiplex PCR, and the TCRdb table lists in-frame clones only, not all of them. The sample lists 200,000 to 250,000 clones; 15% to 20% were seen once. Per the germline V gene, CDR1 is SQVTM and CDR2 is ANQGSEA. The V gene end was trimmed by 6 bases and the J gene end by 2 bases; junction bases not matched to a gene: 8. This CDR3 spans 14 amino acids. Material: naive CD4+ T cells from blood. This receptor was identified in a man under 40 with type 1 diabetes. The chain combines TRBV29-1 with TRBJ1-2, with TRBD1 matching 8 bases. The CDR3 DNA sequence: TGCAGCGTCTTAGGACAGGGTGGAAACTATGGCTACACCTTC. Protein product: CSVLGQGGNYGYTF.